This TCR beta chain comes out of a study of T cells in localized non-small cell lung cancer. Study results and caveats: In uninvolved adjacent lung, T cell clonality reached its highest value, exceeding tumor. It remains possible that heterogeneity exists, since only one tumor region was sequenced. Longer overall survival was associated with a higher density of T cells in the blood. Median detection of top 100 tumor clones in adjacent lung was around 60 clones.

Clones were read by immunoSEQ multiplex PCR, and TCRdb kept only the in-frame ones, dropping some. Among tens of thousands of clones listed, over 75% were seen once. This clone was seen a single time. Antigen unknown. Germline V gives CDR1 MDHEN, CDR2 SYDVKM. V was cut by 4 bases and J by 0 bases, with 13 bases left in between. The CDR3 length is 16 residues. This material consisted of peripheral blood, taken before any cancer treatment. The rearrangement joins TRBV28 to TRBJ2-4, with D perhaps TRBD1 or TRBD2 (5 bases each). This clonotype was sampled from an older female donor with stage I lung adenocarcinoma. The CDR3 nucleotides are TGTGCCAGCAGTTCGATCCGGGACCTAGCCAAAAACATTCAGTACTTC. This codes for CASSSIRDLAKNIQYF.